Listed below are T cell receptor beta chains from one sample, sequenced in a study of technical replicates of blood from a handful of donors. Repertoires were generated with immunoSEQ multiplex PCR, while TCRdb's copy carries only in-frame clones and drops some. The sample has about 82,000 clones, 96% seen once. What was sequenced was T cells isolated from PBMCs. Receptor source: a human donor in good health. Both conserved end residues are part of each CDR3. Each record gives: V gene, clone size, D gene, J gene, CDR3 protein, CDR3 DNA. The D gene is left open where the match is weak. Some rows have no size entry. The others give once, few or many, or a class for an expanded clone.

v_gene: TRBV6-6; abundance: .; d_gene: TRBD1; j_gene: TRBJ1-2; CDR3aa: CATRTGRGYTF; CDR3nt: TGTGCCACCAGGACAGGGCGCGGCTACACCTTC
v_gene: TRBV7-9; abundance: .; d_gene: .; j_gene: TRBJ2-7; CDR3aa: CASSRLAASYEQYF; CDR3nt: TGTGCCAGCAGCCGCTTAGCGGCCTCCTACGAGCAGTACTTC
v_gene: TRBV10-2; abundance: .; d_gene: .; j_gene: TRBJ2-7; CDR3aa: CASSEHRYEQYF; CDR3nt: TGCGCCAGCAGTGAACACCGCTACGAGCAGTACTTC
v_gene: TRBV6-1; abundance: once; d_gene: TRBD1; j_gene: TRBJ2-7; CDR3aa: CASSGAWTGVDEQYF; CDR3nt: TGTGCCAGCAGTGGAGCTTGGACAGGGGTTGACGAGCAGTACTTC
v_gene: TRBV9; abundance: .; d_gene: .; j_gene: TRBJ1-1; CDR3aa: CASRGANTEAFF; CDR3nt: TGTGCCAGCCGGGGGGCGAATACTGAAGCTTTCTTT
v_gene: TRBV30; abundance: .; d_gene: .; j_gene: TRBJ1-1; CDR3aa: CAWSEQGNTEAFF; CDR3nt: TGTGCCTGGAGTGAACAGGGCAACACTGAAGCTTTCTTT
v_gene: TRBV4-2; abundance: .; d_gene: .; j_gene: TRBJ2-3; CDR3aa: CASSQEPGRADTQYF; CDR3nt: TGTGCCAGCAGCCAAGAACCCGGGCGGGCGGATACGCAGTATTTT
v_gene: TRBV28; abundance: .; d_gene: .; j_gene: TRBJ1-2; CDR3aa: CASSISGWRGYTF; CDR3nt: TGTGCCAGCAGTATTTCAGGGTGGAGAGGCTACACCTTC
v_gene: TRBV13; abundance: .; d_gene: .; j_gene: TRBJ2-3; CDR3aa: CASSLGTGASTDTQYF; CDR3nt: TGTGCCAGCAGCTTAGGGACAGGAGCTAGCACAGATACGCAGTATTTT
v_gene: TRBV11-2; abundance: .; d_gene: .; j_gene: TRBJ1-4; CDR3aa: CASSFSTGTMEKLFF; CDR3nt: TGTGCCAGCAGCTTCAGTACCGGGACAATGGAAAAACTGTTTTTT
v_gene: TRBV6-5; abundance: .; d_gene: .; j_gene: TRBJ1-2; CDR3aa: CASSYSPVHYGYTF; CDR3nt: TGTGCCAGCAGTTACTCGCCGGTCCACTATGGCTACACCTTC
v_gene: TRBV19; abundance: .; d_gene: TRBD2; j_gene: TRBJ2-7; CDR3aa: CASSLRLAEYAYEQYF; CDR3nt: TGTGCCAGTAGTCTACGACTAGCGGAGTACGCCTACGAGCAGTACTTC
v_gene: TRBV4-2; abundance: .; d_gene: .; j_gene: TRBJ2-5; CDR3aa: CASSQDAGGGSHQETQYF; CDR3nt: TGTGCCAGCAGCCAAGATGCCGGGGGCGGGAGTCACCAAGAGACCCAGTACTTC